Listed below are T cell receptor beta chains from one sample, sequenced in a study of cytomegalovirus exposure and HLA in healthy donors. The protocol was immunoSEQ multiplex PCR, while the TCRdb copy is restricted to in-frame clones and leaves out a portion. Of around 130,000 clones detected, around 77% appear once; the ten largest clones hold roughly 6%. Sequenced input: PBMCs. The receptors stem from a man aged 18-30 years in good health and CMV-seropositive. Both conserved end residues are part of each CDR3. D genes are given only for firm matches. Size is stated for part of the rows, as once, few or many counts, or as a class when the clone is expanded.

abundance,d_gene,v_gene,j_gene,CDR3nt,CDR3aa
NA,NA,TRBV9,TRBJ1-1,TGTGCCAGCAGCGTAGAGGGGGTGAACACTGAAGCTTTCTTT,CASSVEGVNTEAFF
NA,TRBD2,TRBV11-1,TRBJ2-3,TGTGCCAGCAGCTCACCGGGACTAGCGGGAGGAGGCACAGATACGCAGTATTTT,CASSSPGLAGGGTDTQYF
NA,NA,TRBV30,TRBJ1-2,TGTGCCTGGAGTCGACAGCCTAACTATGGCTACACCTTC,CAWSRQPNYGYTF
NA,NA,TRBV5-1,TRBJ1-1,TGCGCCAGCAGTCGGGTGGGACAGAACACTGAAGCTTTCTTT,CASSRVGQNTEAFF
NA,NA,TRBV5-4,TRBJ1-6,TGTGCCAGCAGCTTGGTGACAGCTGCCGGTAATTCACCCCTCCACTTT,CASSLVTAAGNSPLHF
NA,NA,TRBV5-4,TRBJ1-2,TGTGCCAGCAGCTTTTTCCCCAATCATTGGGAGGGCCTATTTGACTACACCTTC,CASSFFPNHWEGLFDYTF
NA,TRBD1,TRBV4-1,TRBJ2-7,TGCGCCAGCAGCCTCACCTATGGGACAGGGGACCGCGAGCAGTACTTC,CASSLTYGTGDREQYF
NA,NA,TRBV20-1,TRBJ2-7,TGCAGTGCAGGCGGCTCCTACGAGCAGTACTTC,CSAGGSYEQYF
NA,NA,TRBV28,TRBJ1-2,TGTGCCAGCAGTTTCGGGGTGAACTATGGCTACACCTTC,CASSFGVNYGYTF
few,TRBD1,TRBV18,TRBJ1-1,TGTGCCAGCTCACACGCGACAGGGGCTAGTCGTCGAGACACTGAAGCTTTCTTT,CASSHATGASRRDTEAFF
NA,TRBD1,TRBV27,TRBJ1-2,TGTGCCAGCAGGAATAAACAGGGGCGCTATGGCTACACCTTC,CASRNKQGRYGYTF
NA,NA,TRBV29-1,TRBJ1-2,TGCAGCGTGGTCGGGACGGGGAGGGGCTACACCTTC,CSVVGTGRGYTF
NA,NA,TRBV7-6,TRBJ2-7,TGTGCCAGCAGCTTACCAGGGCTCGAGCAGTACTTC,CASSLPGLEQYF
few,NA,TRBV30,TRBJ1-1,TGTGCCTCCGGTAAGAACACTGAAGCTTTCTTT,CASGKNTEAFF
NA,NA,TRBV11-2,TRBJ1-1,TGTGCCAGCAGCTGGGCGTCCTGGTTTGAAGCTTTCTTT,CASSWASWFEAFF
NA,TRBD1,TRBV5-6,TRBJ2-1,TGTGCCAGCAGCTCCGGACAGGGGCATCACAATGAGCAGTTCTTC,CASSSGQGHHNEQFF
once,NA,TRBV19,TRBJ2-7,TGTGCCAGTAGTGACAATTCCTACGAGCAGTACTTC,CASSDNSYEQYF
NA,NA,TRBV18,TRBJ2-5,TGTGCCAGCTCACCAGTCCAGGGGCGGAAAGAGACCCAGTACTTC,CASSPVQGRKETQYF
NA,NA,TRBV11-3,TRBJ2-7,TGTGCCAGCAGCTCCCCGGGGTCGGGCTACGAGCAGTACTTC,CASSSPGSGYEQYF
NA,TRBD2,TRBV4-1,TRBJ2-1,TGCGCCAGCAGCTTAAGCGGGAACGGTTACAATGAGCAGTTCTTC,CASSLSGNGYNEQFF
NA,NA,TRBV11-2,TRBJ2-3,TGTGCCAGCAGCTCGTCGAGTACAGATACGCAGTATTTT,CASSSSSTDTQYF
NA,TRBD1,TRBV4-2,TRBJ2-1,TGTGCCAGCAGCCAAGATCCCGGGACAGGGGGCAATGAGCAGTTCTTC,CASSQDPGTGGNEQFF
NA,NA,TRBV9,TRBJ1-2,TGTGCCAGCAGCGTTCCGGGTTATGGCTACACCTTC,CASSVPGYGYTF
NA,NA,TRBV27,TRBJ1-1,TGTGCCAGCACCCTTTATTCCCAGGGTTTCACTGAAGCTTTCTTT,CASTLYSQGFTEAFF
NA,NA,TRBV25-1,TRBJ1-5,TGTGCCAGCAGTAGTTCCGGGTCACCCAATCAGCCCCAGCATTTT,CASSSSGSPNQPQHF
NA,NA,TRBV28,TRBJ2-2,TGTGCCAGCAGCATAGGGGGTCAAGGCACCGGGGAGCTGTTTTTT,CASSIGGQGTGELFF
once,TRBD2,TRBV9,TRBJ2-5,TGTGCCAGCAGCGCGGGACTAGCGGAAATAGAGACCCAGTACTTC,CASSAGLAEIETQYF
NA,NA,TRBV5-6,TRBJ1-3,TGTGCCAGCAGCGACCGACATGGAAACACCATATATTTT,CASSDRHGNTIYF
NA,TRBD2,TRBV10-2,TRBJ2-6,TGCGCCAGCAGTGAGTCGGGGGGGGTCGGGGCCAACGTCCTGACTTTC,CASSESGGVGANVLTF
few,NA,TRBV6-5,TRBJ2-7,TGTGCCAGCAGTTACGAGGGGGTGGACTACGAGCAGTACTTC,CASSYEGVDYEQYF
NA,NA,TRBV29-1,TRBJ1-3,TGCAGCGCCGAACTCGGGACACGGGGAAACACCATATATTTT,CSAELGTRGNTIYF
NA,TRBD1,TRBV27,TRBJ2-7,TGTGCCAGCAGCCTTGGAGGACAGGGGGCTGGCGAGCAGTACTTC,CASSLGGQGAGEQYF
NA,NA,TRBV9,TRBJ1-5,TGTGCCAGCAGCGTAGTTTCGTGGGGACTGACTCGCTATCAGCCCCAGCATTTT,CASSVVSWGLTRYQPQHF
NA,NA,TRBV10-3,TRBJ1-1,TGTGCCATCAGTGAATTGACAGGAAGCACTGAAGCTTTCTTT,CAISELTGSTEAFF
NA,NA,TRBV21-1,TRBJ2-7,TGTGCCAGCAGCAAATCGGGACAGGGGACGTCAGAGCAGTACTTC,CASSKSGQGTSEQYF
NA,TRBD1,TRBV7-9,TRBJ2-5,TGTGCCAGCAGCCAACGACAGGGATTGGAGACCCAGTACTTC,CASSQRQGLETQYF
NA,NA,TRBV30,TRBJ1-4,TGTGCCTGGAGTGTAAGCTTGGGCCCTGGTGGACTGTTTTTT,CAWSVSLGPGGLFF
NA,NA,TRBV7-8,TRBJ2-7,TGTGCCAGCAGCTTACACTCGTCCTACGAGCAGTACTTC,CASSLHSSYEQYF
NA,TRBD1,TRBV7-2,TRBJ2-7,TGTGCCAGCGGCTTAGGACAGGGGGGCTACGAGCAGTACTTC,CASGLGQGGYEQYF
NA,NA,TRBV5-1,TRBJ1-5,TGCGCCAGCAGCTTGTTAGGGGATCAGCCCCAGCATTTT,CASSLLGDQPQHF
NA,TRBD1,TRBV20-1,TRBJ1-2,TGCAGTGCTAGGGACAGGGGGGGCTACACCTTC,CSARDRGGYTF
NA,TRBD1,TRBV7-9,TRBJ1-2,TGTGCCAGCAACAATCCGGGCAGGGGGGATAACTATGGCTACACCTTC,CASNNPGRGDNYGYTF
NA,NA,TRBV28,TRBJ1-1,TGTGCCAGCTTAGATCCTCCTGACACTGAAGCTTTCTTT,CASLDPPDTEAFF
NA,TRBD1,TRBV19,TRBJ2-6,TGTGCCAGTAGTATAATGGGACAGGGTTATTATGGGGCCAACGTCCTGACTTTC,CASSIMGQGYYGANVLTF
NA,NA,TRBV19,TRBJ2-3,TGTGCCAGTAGTTCGGGGGAGGTAGTTGGCACAGATACGCAGTATTTT,CASSSGEVVGTDTQYF
NA,TRBD1,TRBV5-8,TRBJ1-1,TGTGCCAGCAGCTACCGGGCAGGACAGGGCACTGAAGCTTTCTTT,CASSYRAGQGTEAFF
NA,TRBD1,TRBV6-1,TRBJ2-5,TGTGCCAGCAGGCCGGGACAGGCACCACGAGAGACCCAGTACTTC,CASRPGQAPRETQYF
NA,TRBD1,TRBV9,TRBJ2-2,TGTGCCAGCAGCGTCGATAGTTTTCAGGGGGCGGACGGGGAGCTGTTTTTT,CASSVDSFQGADGELFF
NA,TRBD1,TRBV5-1,TRBJ1-3,TGCGCCAGCAGCTTGGACCTCCAGGGGGCAACTGGAAACACCATATATTTT,CASSLDLQGATGNTIYF
NA,TRBD2,TRBV14,TRBJ2-2,TGTGCCAGCAGCCAACTATCGGGAGGGACGAACACCGGGGAGCTGTTTTTT,CASSQLSGGTNTGELFF
NA,NA,TRBV6-1,TRBJ1-5,TGTGCCAGCAGTGAAGTGACAGTCAATCAGCCCCAGCATTTT,CASSEVTVNQPQHF
NA,TRBD2,TRBV15,TRBJ2-7,TGTGCCACCAGCCCGGAGGCTAGCGGGAGGCCCTACGAGCAGTACTTC,CATSPEASGRPYEQYF
NA,NA,TRBV19,TRBJ1-4,TGTGCCAGTAGTACAACTAGAGCTAATGAAAAACTGTTTTTT,CASSTTRANEKLFF
NA,TRBD2,TRBV19,TRBJ2-2,TGTGCCAGTAGTAGAGGCGGGGGGGGAACCGGGGAGCTGTTTTTT,CASSRGGGGTGELFF
few,NA,TRBV11-2,TRBJ1-1,TGTGCCAGCAGCTTAGATGTGGGCGCCCCTGAAGCTTTCTTT,CASSLDVGAPEAFF
NA,TRBD2,TRBV19,TRBJ2-2,TGTGCCAGTAGACCACTAGCGAGGTTCACCGGGGAGCTGTTTTTT,CASRPLARFTGELFF
NA,TRBD1,TRBV30,TRBJ1-1,TGTGCCTGGAGTGACAGGGGAGGCACTGAAGCTTTCTTT,CAWSDRGGTEAFF
NA,NA,TRBV19,TRBJ2-3,TGTGCCAGTACAGCGGTAGCTGGGGGGATGCCAGATACGCAGTATTTT,CASTAVAGGMPDTQYF